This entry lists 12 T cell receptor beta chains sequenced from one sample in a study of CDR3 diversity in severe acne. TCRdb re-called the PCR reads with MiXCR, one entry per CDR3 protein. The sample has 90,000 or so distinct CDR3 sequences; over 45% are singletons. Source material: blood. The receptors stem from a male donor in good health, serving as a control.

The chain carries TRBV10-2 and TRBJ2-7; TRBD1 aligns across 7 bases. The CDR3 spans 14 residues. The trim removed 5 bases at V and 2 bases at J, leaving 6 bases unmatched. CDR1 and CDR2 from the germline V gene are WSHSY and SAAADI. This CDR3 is CASSNGQDTYEQYF. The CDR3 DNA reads TGCGCCAGCAGTAATGGACAGGACACCTACGAGCAGTACTTC.

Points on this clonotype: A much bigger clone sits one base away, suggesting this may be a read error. In nucleotides, the CDR3 is TGTGCCAGCAGGCCTGTCAGTGCAGCTAATGAAAAACTGTTTTTT. It is translated as CASRPVSAANEKLFF. V usage is TRBV11-2 and J usage is TRBJ1-4; D remains ambiguous. CDR3 length equals 15 residues. From germline, CDR1 is SGHAT and CDR2 FQNNGV. V shed 6 bases and J shed 3 bases, with 14 bases lying between them.

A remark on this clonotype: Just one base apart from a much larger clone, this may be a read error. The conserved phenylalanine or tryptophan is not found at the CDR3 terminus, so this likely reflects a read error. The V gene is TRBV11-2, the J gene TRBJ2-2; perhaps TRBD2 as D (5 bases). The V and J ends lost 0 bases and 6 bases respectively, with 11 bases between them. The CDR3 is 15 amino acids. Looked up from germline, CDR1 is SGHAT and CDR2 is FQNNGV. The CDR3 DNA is TGTGCCAGCAGCTTAGACGGCCTAGCCGCCGGGGAGCTGTTTCTT. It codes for CASSLDGLAAGELFL.

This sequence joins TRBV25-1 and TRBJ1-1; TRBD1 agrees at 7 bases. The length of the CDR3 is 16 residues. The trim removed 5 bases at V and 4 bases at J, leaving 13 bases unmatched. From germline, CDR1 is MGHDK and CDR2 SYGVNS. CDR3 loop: CASSPHPGQAGTEAFF. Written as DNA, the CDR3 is TGTGCCAGCAGTCCACACCCAGGACAGGCTGGCACTGAAGCTTTCTTT.

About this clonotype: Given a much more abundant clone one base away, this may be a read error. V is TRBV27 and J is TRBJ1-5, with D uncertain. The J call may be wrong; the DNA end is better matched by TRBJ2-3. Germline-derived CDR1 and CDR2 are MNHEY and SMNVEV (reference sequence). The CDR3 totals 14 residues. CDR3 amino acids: CASSVNGNNQPQYF. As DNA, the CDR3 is TGTGCCAGCAGTGTCAACGGAAACAATCAGCCCCAGTATTTT.

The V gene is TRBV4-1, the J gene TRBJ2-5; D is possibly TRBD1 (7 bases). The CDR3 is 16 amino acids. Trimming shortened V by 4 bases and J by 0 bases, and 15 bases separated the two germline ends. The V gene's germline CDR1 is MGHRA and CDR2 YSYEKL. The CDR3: CASSPQGGQDQETQYF. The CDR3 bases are TGCGCCAGCAGCCCCCAGGGGGGCCAGGACCAAGAGACCCAGTACTTC.

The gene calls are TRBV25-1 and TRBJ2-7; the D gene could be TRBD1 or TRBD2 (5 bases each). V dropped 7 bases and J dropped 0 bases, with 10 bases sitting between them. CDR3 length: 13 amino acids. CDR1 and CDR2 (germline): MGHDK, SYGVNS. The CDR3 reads CASTGPDSYEQYF. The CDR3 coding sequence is TGTGCCAGCACGGGACCGGACTCCTACGAGCAGTACTTC.

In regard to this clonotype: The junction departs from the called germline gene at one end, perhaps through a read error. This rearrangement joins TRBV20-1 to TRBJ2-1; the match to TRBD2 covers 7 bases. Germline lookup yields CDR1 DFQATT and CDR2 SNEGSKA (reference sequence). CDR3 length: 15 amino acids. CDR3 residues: CSASRGGSSDNEQFF. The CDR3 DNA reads TGCAGTGCTAGCCGTGGCGGGAGCTCCGACAATGAGCAGTTCTTC.

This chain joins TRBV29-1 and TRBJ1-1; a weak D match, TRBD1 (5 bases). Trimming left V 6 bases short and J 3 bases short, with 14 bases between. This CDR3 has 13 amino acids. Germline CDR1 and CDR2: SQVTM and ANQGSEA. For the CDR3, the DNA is TGCAGCGTGGGGGGGGGGGGTGACACTGAAGCTTTCTTT. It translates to CSVGGGGDTEAFF.

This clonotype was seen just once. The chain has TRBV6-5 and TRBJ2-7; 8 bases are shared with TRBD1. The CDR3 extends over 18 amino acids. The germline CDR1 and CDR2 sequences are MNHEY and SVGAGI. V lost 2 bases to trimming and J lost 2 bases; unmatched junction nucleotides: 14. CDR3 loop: CASSYGEDRAPPTYEQYF. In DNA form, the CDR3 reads TGTGCCAGCAGTTACGGAGAGGACAGGGCTCCTCCGACCTACGAGCAGTACTTC.

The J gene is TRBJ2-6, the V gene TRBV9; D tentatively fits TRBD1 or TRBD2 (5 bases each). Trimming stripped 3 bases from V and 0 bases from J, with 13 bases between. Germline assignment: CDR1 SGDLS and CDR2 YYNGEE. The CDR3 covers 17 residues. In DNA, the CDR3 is TGTGCCAGCAGCGCTCTGGGACGGAACTCTGGGGCCAACGTCCTGACTTTC. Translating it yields CASSALGRNSGANVLTF.

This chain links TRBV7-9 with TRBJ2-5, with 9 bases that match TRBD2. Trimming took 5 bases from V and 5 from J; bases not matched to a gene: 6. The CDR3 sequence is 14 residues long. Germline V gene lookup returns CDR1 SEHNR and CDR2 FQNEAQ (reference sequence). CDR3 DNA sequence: TGTGCCAGCAGCCTTAGCGGGAGTAAGGAGACCCAGTACTTC. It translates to CASSLSGSKETQYF.